The following is a T cell receptor (beta chain) sequence with its context. The CDR3 is 12 residues long. V dropped 6 bases and J dropped 0 bases, with 6 bases sitting between them. The V gene's germline CDR1 is ENHRY and CDR2 SYGVKD. Per the original methods: From reference gene primer amplification, estimates of nucleated cell counts were derived. The assay was immunoSEQ multiplex PCR, and TCRdb's table has in-frame clones only and misses some. D and trimming were read from the DNA, whereas the V and J calls and clone size are those reported in that table. The repertoire holds under 300,000 clones, with about 84% as singletons. This sample stems from a study of blood T cell repertoires in COVID-19. Study in general: Samples came from the United States, Italy and Spain, spanning acute and convalescent COVID-19. PBMCs, B-cell-depleted T cells, or T cells provided the cDNA or gDNA that made up the material.

This receptor was taken from a man at least 80 years old with acute or convalescent COVID-19. The V gene is TRBV10-3, the J gene TRBJ2-7; D gene uncertain. The sequenced material came from peripheral blood. As DNA, the CDR3 is TGTGCCATCAGCCCGAGCTCCTACGAGCAGTACTTC. Protein sequence: CAISPSSYEQYF.